The 28 T cell receptor beta chains reported below all come from one sample, sequenced in a study of shared clonotypes between healthy human individuals. Assay used: immunoSEQ multiplex PCR; TCRdb lists only in-frame clones, some missing. The sample lists about 2.3 million clones, 93% seen once, with 0.3% to 0.4% in the top ten. Sequenced input: naive CD4+ T cells from PBMCs. The subset is: CD45RA+ positively selected. These receptors all come from a man between 18 and 35 years old in good health. Some clones in this sample may be carry-over from other donors' samples.

V is TRBV7-3 and J is TRBJ2-3; 16 nucleotides align to TRBD2. J was trimmed by 0 bases and V by 0 bases; bases with no gene match: 6. The CDR3 has 20 amino acids. CDR1 SGHTA and CDR2 FQGTGA come from the germline V gene. The CDR3 region is CASSLTGLAGGPRSTDTQYF. The CDR3 DNA follows: TGTGCCAGCAGCTTAACGGGACTAGCGGGAGGGCCCCGGAGCACAGATACGCAGTATTTT.

This clone has a handful of counts. The CDR3 DNA sequence: TGTGCCAGCAGTCCGGCCGGATACGGGGAGCTGTTTTTT. Its protein is CASSPAGYGELFF. V usage is TRBV5-4 and J usage is TRBJ2-2; D is unclear. V gave up 5 bases and J gave up 7 bases, with 12 bases separating them. CDR3 length: 13 residues. CDR1 and CDR2 (germline): SGHNT, YYREEE (reference sequence).

A note on this clone: Within the sample, other DNA sequences also encode this same CDR3. This chain uses TRBV28 with TRBJ2-7; D may correspond to TRBD1 or TRBD2 (5 bases each). V lost 3 bases to trimming and J lost 1 base, with 10 bases between them. Per germline, CDR1 MDHEN and CDR2 SYDVKM. The CDR3 runs 14 residues. The DNA for the CDR3 is TGTGCCAGCAGTTTCCCGGGACGGTCCTACGAGCAGTACTTC. Translation: CASSFPGRSYEQYF.

The rearrangement links TRBV6-5 to TRBJ2-4; D unclear. V was pared by 5 bases and J by 8 bases, with 13 bases between. The V gene's germline CDR1 is MNHEY and CDR2 SVGAGI. The CDR3 length is 13 residues. The CDR3 region is CASSPPGSHIQYF. Written as DNA, the CDR3 is TGTGCCAGCAGTCCCCCAGGTTCCCACATTCAGTACTTC.

V and J are TRBV9 and TRBJ2-7; TRBD2 might be the D (6 bases). The CDR3 extends over 16 amino acids. Trimming cost V 0 bases and J 6 bases, with 19 bases left between them. The germline gives CDR1 SGDLS, CDR2 YYNGEE. Written as DNA, the CDR3 is TGTGCCAGCAGCGTAGGGGGCCTAGCGAGGTCGTCCGAGCAGTACTTC. As protein: CASSVGGLARSSEQYF. The full variable domain, with the rest looked up from reference TRBV9 and TRBJ2-7, is DSGVTQTPKHLITATGQRVTLRCSPRSGDLSVYWYQQSLDQGLQFLIQYYNGEERAKGNILERFSAQQFPDLHSELNLSSLELGDSALYFCASSVGGLARSSEQYFGPGTRLTVT.

This clone was observed once. The gene calls are TRBV6-5 and TRBJ1-2; 9 bases match TRBD1. This CDR3 is built from 15 residues. Germline V lookup: CDR1 MNHEY, CDR2 SVGAGI. The V and J ends lost 4 bases and 3 bases, in that order; junction bases with no gene match: 6. Written as DNA, the CDR3 is TGTGCCAGCAGTTTCACAGGGGGCACGTACTATGGCTACACCTTC. Its translation: CASSFTGGTYYGYTF.

This chain uses TRBV5-4 with TRBJ1-3; D remains unclear. The CDR3 is 14 amino acids. Deletions cut 1 base from V and 6 bases from J, with 11 bases between. The germline CDR1 and CDR2 sequences are SGHNT and YYREEE (reference sequence). The DNA for the CDR3 is TGTGCCAGCAGCTTGTCACCCGGGGAAAACACCATATATTTT. Translating it yields CASSLSPGENTIYF.

This clone was seen once. The V gene is TRBV10-3, the J gene TRBJ1-2, with D possibly matching TRBD1 (5 bases). V dropped 5 bases and J dropped 5 bases, with 12 bases sitting between them. Germline V lookup: CDR1 ENHRY, CDR2 SYGVKD. This CDR3 has 13 residues. The CDR3: CAISLGGGYGYTF. For the CDR3, the DNA is TGTGCCATCAGTCTGGGGGGGGGTTATGGCTACACCTTC.

A remark on this clone: Other DNA sequences in this specimen translate into the identical CDR3. The V and J genes are TRBV25-1 and TRBJ2-2; no reliable D call. The CDR3 consists of 15 residues. Trimming took 6 bases from V and 1 from J, leaving 12 bases between them. CDR1 MGHDK and CDR2 SYGVNS come from the germline V gene. CDR3 nucleotide sequence: TGTGCCAGCAGCCCGTGGACGGAGAACACCGGGGAGCTGTTTTTT. Translated: CASSPWTENTGELFF.

This clone showed up just once. This chain connects TRBV27 to TRBJ2-4; a possible D gene is TRBD2 (6 bases). The CDR3 totals 18 residues. Germline V gives CDR1 MNHEY, CDR2 SMNVEV (reference sequence). V was pared by 2 bases and J by 0 bases, with 17 bases between. In DNA, the CDR3 is TGTGCCAGCAGTTTAGGGGGTGGCGGGAAACTAGCCAAAAACATTCAGTACTTC. Translated, it gives CASSLGGGGKLAKNIQYF.

V and J are TRBV25-1 and TRBJ1-2; D is uncertain. Germline CDR1 is MGHDK and CDR2 is SYGVNS. CDR3 length: 14 residues. Trimming took 1 base from V and 3 from J, leaving 9 bases between them. CDR3 sequence (DNA): TGTGCCAGCAGTGAATTGGGCGGGGACTATGGCTACACCTTC. It translates to CASSELGGDYGYTF.

Turning to this clone: Other DNA sequences within the sample encode an identical CDR3. V is TRBV5-1 and J is TRBJ2-5, with TRBD1 matching 9 bases. CDR3 size: 13 residues. Germline loops: CDR1 SGHRS, CDR2 YFSETQ. Losses at the gene ends were 2 bases for V and 5 bases for J; bases not matched to a gene: 1. CDR3 in DNA: TGCGCCAGCAGCTTCGGACAGGGGGAGACCCAGTACTTC. Residues: CASSFGQGETQYF.

Remarks on this clone: Within the sample, other DNA sequences also encode this same CDR3. The CDR3: CASSSGTSGQETQYF. The CDR3 DNA reads TGTGCCAGCAGCTCCGGGACTAGCGGCCAAGAGACCCAGTACTTC. The rearrangement links TRBV5-4 to TRBJ2-5, with 11 bases aligning to TRBD2. CDR1 and CDR2 (germline): SGHNT, YYREEE (reference sequence). V shed 3 bases and J 1 base; nucleotides not matched to a gene: 2. The CDR3 length is 15 residues.

V is TRBV7-2 and J is TRBJ2-2, with D possibly TRBD1 on 6 matching bases. The CDR3 is 14 amino acids. CDR1 and CDR2 from the germline V gene are SGHTA and FQGNSA. The V and J ends lost 5 bases and 1 base respectively, with 8 bases between them. CDR3: CASSATGNTGELFF. The DNA of the CDR3 is TGTGCCAGCAGCGCGACAGGGAACACCGGGGAGCTGTTTTTT.

Concerning this clone: The sample has other DNA sequences that encode this CDR3 too. The chain has TRBV19 and TRBJ2-7, with no clear D. Trimming removed 3 bases from V and 2 bases from J, with 8 bases in between. The CDR3 has 13 residues. The germline CDR1 and CDR2 sequences are LNHDA and SQIVND (reference sequence). The CDR3 protein is CASSIAGAYEQYF. CDR3 DNA: TGTGCCAGTAGTATTGCCGGTGCCTACGAGCAGTACTTC.

The chain recombines TRBV10-3 with TRBJ2-7; weak D call: TRBD1 (6 bases). This CDR3 is 12 amino acids long. Germline assignment: CDR1 ENHRY and CDR2 SYGVKD. Trimming pared 11 bases from V and 3 bases from J, leaving 14 bases between. As DNA, the CDR3 is TGTGCCGCGGCAGGGGAGCGCTACGAGCAGTACTTC. Translating gives CAAAGERYEQYF.

The J gene is TRBJ2-7, the V gene TRBV28; possibly TRBD2 for D (6 bases). This CDR3 has 15 residues. The V gene lost 8 bases and the J gene lost 1 base, with 18 bases spanning the gap. The V gene's germline CDR1 is MDHEN and CDR2 SYDVKM. The CDR3 DNA is TGTGCCAGCCGTTCACCGGCGGCGGGGTCCTACGAGCAGTACTTC. Residues: CASRSPAAGSYEQYF.

The chain has TRBV18 and TRBJ1-6; TRBD1 is a possible D gene (5 bases). V lost 2 bases and J lost 9, with 11 bases in between. This CDR3 comprises 14 residues. The germline V gene encodes CDR1 KGHSH and CDR2 LQKENI. CDR3: CASSPGAVVSPLHF. CDR3 sequence (DNA): TGTGCCAGCTCACCAGGGGCGGTTGTTTCACCCCTCCACTTT. The whole variable domain, remainder taken from reference TRBV18 and TRBJ1-6, is NAGVMQNPRHLVRRRGQEARLRCSPMKGHSHVYWYRQLPEEGLKFMVYLQKENIIDESGMPKERFSAEFPKEGPSILRIQQVVRGDSAAYFCASSPGAVVSPLHFGNGTRLTVT.

This chain connects TRBV19 to TRBJ2-1; TRBD1 matches at 8 bases. The CDR3 is 16 amino acids. The germline CDR1 and CDR2 sequences are LNHDA and SQIVND (reference sequence). The V segment lost 5 bases and the J segment 0 bases; nucleotides outside the gene matches: 6. CDR3: CASSDRGHSSYNEQFF. DNA for the CDR3: TGTGCCAGTAGTGACAGGGGACATAGCTCCTACAATGAGCAGTTCTTC.

The genes are TRBV18 and TRBJ2-7; 12 bases line up with TRBD1. With 5 bases clipped from V and 1 base from J, the junction kept 12 bases outside the gene matches. Germline assignment: CDR1 KGHSH and CDR2 LQKENI. This CDR3 is built from 18 residues. This chain's CDR3 is CASSIEKGQGARSYEQYF. DNA of the CDR3: TGTGCCAGCTCAATAGAGAAGGGACAGGGGGCGCGATCCTACGAGCAGTACTTC.

The chain couples TRBV19 to TRBJ2-1; 9 nucleotides match TRBD2. Unmatched junction bases numbered 3, after V lost 1 base and J lost 2 bases. Germline-derived CDR1 and CDR2 are LNHDA and SQIVND (reference sequence). The length of the CDR3 is 16 residues. The CDR3 sequence: CASSIVVAGAYNEQFF. The CDR3, as DNA: TGTGCCAGTAGTATAGTGGTAGCGGGGGCCTACAATGAGCAGTTCTTC.

As concerns this clone: The sample holds other DNA sequences that translate to the same CDR3. V usage is TRBV18 and J usage is TRBJ2-1; 11 bases are shared with TRBD2. Germline-derived CDR1 and CDR2 are KGHSH and LQKENI. The J segment lost 5 bases and the V segment lost 1 base, leaving 1 base of the junction unmatched. The CDR3 totals 15 residues. The CDR3 nucleotides read TGTGCCAGCTCACCACTACTAGCGGGAGACAATGAGCAGTTCTTC. Translation gives CASSPLLAGDNEQFF.

The CDR3, as DNA: TGTGCCAGCAGACGGCTGCGGGGGGGCACAGATACGCAGTATTTT. It encodes CASRRLRGGTDTQYF. J is TRBJ2-3 and V is TRBV7-8, with 8 bases that match TRBD2. CDR3 length: 15 amino acids. V lost 6 bases and J lost 1; bases outside the gene matches: 6. Germline CDR1 is SGHVS and CDR2 is FQNEAQ. The entire variable domain, with the rest obtained from reference TRBV7-8 and TRBJ2-3, is as follows: GAGVSQSPRYKVAKRGQDVALRCDPISGHVSLFWYQQALGQGPEFLTYFQNEAQLDKSGLPSDRFFAERPEGSVSTLKIQRTQQEDSAVYLCASRRLRGGTDTQYFGPGTRLTVL.

The gene calls are TRBV9 and TRBJ2-6; D unresolved. V lost 4 bases and J lost 0, with 8 bases in between. The germline V gene has CDR1 SGDLS and CDR2 YYNGEE. The CDR3 extends over 15 amino acids. In DNA form, the CDR3 reads TGTGCCAGCAGCCCGCAGAACTCTGGGGCCAACGTCCTGACTTTC. Encoded protein: CASSPQNSGANVLTF.

The rearrangement uses TRBV4-2 and TRBJ2-3; 9 bases align to TRBD2. CDR3 length: 16 residues. Germline loops: CDR1 LGHNA, CDR2 YNFKEQ. The J segment lost 0 bases and the V segment lost 4 bases, leaving 5 bases of the junction unmatched. CDR3 in amino acids: CASSPFSGRSTDTQYF. The CDR3 region has the DNA TGTGCCAGCAGCCCCTTCAGCGGGAGGAGCACAGATACGCAGTATTTT.

This clone was counted once. The chain uses TRBV5-1 and TRBJ2-1, with TRBD1 identical over 10 bases. J gave up 8 bases and V 4 bases, and 9 bases lay outside the gene matches. From germline, CDR1 is SGHRS and CDR2 YFSETQ. The CDR3 contains 15 residues. The CDR3 DNA is TGCGCCAGCAGCACCCGGGACAGGGGTTCCCATGAGCAGTTCTTC. It encodes CASSTRDRGSHEQFF.

Turning to this clone: The sample has other DNA sequences that encode this CDR3 too. The chain employs TRBV30 and TRBJ1-1; D might be TRBD1 (5 bases). Germline V gives CDR1 GTSNPN, CDR2 SVGIG (reference sequence). V was pared by 4 bases and J by 0 bases, with 9 bases between. This CDR3 region has 13 residues. This CDR3 is CAWNGGLNTEAFF. The CDR3 nucleotides are TGTGCCTGGAACGGGGGATTGAACACTGAAGCTTTCTTT.

The chain uses TRBV12-1 and TRBJ2-5; the listed D gene, TRBD1, was not tested against the DNA. TRBV12-1 is classified as a pseudogene. This CDR3 has 14 residues. In DNA, the CDR3 is TGTGCCAGCAGCTTTGGCGGACAGCAAGAGACCCAGTACTTC. Its protein is CASSFGGQQETQYF.